This T cell receptor (beta chain) was obtained from a study of response to subunit inactivated influenza vaccine. Study conclusions and caveats: Authors suggested seasonal influenza vaccinations each recruit few new T cells.

MiXCR was run by TCRdb on the RT-PCR reads, yielding one entry per CDR3 protein. The sample lists about 530,000 distinct CDR3 sequences; 10% to 15% were seen once. V shed 1 base, J shed 5 bases, and the junction held 5 bases outside the gene matches. The CDR3 is made up of 14 amino acids. Comments on this clonotype: Antigen unknown.

The chain carries TRBV12-3 or TRBV12-4 and TRBJ2-7; 7 positions match TRBD2. The TCR sequence derives from a man aged 45-65 years who received an inactivated influenza vaccine. The starting material was PBMCs from blood, obtained roughly 46 days after vaccination. CDR3 sequence reads: CASSLGGGVDEQYF. Written as DNA, the CDR3 is TGTGCCAGCAGTTTAGGTGGGGGGGTCGACGAGCAGTACTTC.